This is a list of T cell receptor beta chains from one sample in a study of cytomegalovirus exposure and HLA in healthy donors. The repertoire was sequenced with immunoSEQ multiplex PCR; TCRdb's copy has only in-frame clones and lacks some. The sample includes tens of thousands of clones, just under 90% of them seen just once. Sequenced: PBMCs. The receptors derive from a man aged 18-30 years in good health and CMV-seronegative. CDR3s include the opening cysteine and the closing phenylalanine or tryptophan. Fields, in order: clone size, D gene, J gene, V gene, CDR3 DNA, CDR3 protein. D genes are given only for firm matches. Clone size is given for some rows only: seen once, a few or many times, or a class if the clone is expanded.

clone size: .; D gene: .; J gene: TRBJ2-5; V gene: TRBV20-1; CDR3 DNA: TGCAGTGCCAAGACTGGGGAGACCCAGTACTTC; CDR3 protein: CSAKTGETQYF
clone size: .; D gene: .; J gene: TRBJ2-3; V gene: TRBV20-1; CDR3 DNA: TGCAGTGGGGGGGGCGCGGATACGCAGTATTTT; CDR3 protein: CSGGGADTQYF
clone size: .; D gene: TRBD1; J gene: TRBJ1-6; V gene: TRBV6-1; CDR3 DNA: TGTGCCAGCAGTGAACGGGACAGTAATTCACCCCTCCACTTT; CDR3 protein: CASSERDSNSPLHF
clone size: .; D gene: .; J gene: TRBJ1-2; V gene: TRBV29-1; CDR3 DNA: TGCAGCGTTTGGGGGGACTATGGCTACACCTTC; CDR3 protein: CSVWGDYGYTF
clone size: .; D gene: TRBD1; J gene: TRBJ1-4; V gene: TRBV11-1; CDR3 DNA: TGTGCCAGCAGCCCTGGACAGGGAAGAACTAATGAAAAACTGTTTTTT; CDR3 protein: CASSPGQGRTNEKLFF
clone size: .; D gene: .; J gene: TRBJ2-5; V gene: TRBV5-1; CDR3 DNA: TGCGCCAGCAGCTTCGTCAGGCAGGTTGGCGGGTACCAAGAGACCCAGTACTTC; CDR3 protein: CASSFVRQVGGYQETQYF
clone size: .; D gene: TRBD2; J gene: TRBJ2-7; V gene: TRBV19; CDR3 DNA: TGTGCCAGTAGTGGTATAGCGGGAGGGCCAGGCGAGCAGTACTTC; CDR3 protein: CASSGIAGGPGEQYF
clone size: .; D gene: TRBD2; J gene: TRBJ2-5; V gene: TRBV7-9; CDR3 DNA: TGTGCCAGCAGCTTTGACGGGAGGGGACAAGAGACCCAGTACTTC; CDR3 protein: CASSFDGRGQETQYF
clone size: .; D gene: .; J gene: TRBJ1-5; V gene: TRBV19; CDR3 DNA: TGTGCCAGTAGTTCAACGACGAGAGGTCGCAATCAGCCCCAGCATTTT; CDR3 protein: CASSSTTRGRNQPQHF
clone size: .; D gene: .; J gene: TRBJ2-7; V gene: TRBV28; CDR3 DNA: TGTGCCAGCAGGCCACACAGGATCTACGAGCAGTACTTC; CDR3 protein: CASRPHRIYEQYF
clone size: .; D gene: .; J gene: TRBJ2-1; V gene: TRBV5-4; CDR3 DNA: TGTGCCAGCAGTCCGCCGAAAGCGGGCCTACTCTACAATGAGCAGTTCTTC; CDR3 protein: CASSPPKAGLLYNEQFF
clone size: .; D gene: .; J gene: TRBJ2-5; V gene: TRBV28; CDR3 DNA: TGTGCCAGCAGGACGACAGTGAGAGAGACCCAGTACTTC; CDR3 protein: CASRTTVRETQYF
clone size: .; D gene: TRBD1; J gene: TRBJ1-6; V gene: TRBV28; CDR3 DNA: TGTGCCAGCAGTTCGGTGGACAGGGCCGGTTCACCCCTCCACTTT; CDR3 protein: CASSSVDRAGSPLHF
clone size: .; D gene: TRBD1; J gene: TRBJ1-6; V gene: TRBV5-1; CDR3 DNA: TGCGCCAGCAGCCCGACAGGGCCGAGCTCCTATAATTCACCCCTCCACTTT; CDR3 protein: CASSPTGPSSYNSPLHF
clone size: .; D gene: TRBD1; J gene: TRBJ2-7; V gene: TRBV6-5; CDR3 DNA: TGTGCCAGCAGTGCTGTCGGGACAGGGTCCTACGAGCAGTACTTC; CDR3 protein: CASSAVGTGSYEQYF
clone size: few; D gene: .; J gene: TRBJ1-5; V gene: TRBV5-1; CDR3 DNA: TGCGCCAGCAGCTTACCCACCCTGGGGGGTTATAGCAATCAGCCCCAGCATTTT; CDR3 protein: CASSLPTLGGYSNQPQHF
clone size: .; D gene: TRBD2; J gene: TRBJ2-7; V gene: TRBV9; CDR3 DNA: TGTGCCAGCAGCGTCCGGGGGGACGTCAACGAGCAGTACTTC; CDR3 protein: CASSVRGDVNEQYF
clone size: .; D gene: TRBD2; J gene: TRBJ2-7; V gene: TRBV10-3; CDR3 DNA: TGTGCCATCATTCGGGACCGAAGGAACCAGGCGGGGCTAGCGGGAACTTCGGGGCAGTACTTC; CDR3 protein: CAIIRDRRNQAGLAGTSGQYF
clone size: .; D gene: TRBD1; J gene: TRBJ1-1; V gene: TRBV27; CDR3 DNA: TGTGCCAGCAGTTACATACCCGGGACAGGGCGGCCTGAAGCTTTCTTT; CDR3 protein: CASSYIPGTGRPEAFF
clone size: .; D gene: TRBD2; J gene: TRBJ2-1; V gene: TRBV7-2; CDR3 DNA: TGTGCCAGCAGCCCATCTAGCGGGAGCTACAATGAGCAGTTCTTC; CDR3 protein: CASSPSSGSYNEQFF
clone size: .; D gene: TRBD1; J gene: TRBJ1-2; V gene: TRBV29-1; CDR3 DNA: TGCAGCGTTGGTCTTAGGACAGGGATAAAGAGCTACACCTTC; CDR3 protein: CSVGLRTGIKSYTF
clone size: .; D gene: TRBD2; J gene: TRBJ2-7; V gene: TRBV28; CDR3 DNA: TGTGCCAGCAGTCCCCGCCCGGGAGGGACGTACTTC; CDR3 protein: CASSPRPGGTYF
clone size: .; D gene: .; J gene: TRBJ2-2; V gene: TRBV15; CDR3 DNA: TGTGCCACCAGCAGAGACCCGACCGGGGAGCTGTTTTTT; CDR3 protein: CATSRDPTGELFF
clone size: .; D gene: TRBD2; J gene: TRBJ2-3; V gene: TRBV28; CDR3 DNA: TGTGCCAGCAGCCGCCCTAGCGGGACAGATACGCAGTATTTT; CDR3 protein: CASSRPSGTDTQYF
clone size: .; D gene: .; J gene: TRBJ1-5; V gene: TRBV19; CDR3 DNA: TGTGCCAGTAATCAGGGTGGCTTGGGCAATCAGCCCCAGCATTTT; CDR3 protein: CASNQGGLGNQPQHF
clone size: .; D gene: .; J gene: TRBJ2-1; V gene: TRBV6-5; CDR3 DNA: TGTGCCAGCAGTTCAGGGATCTCCTACAATGAGCAGTTCTTC; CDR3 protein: CASSSGISYNEQFF
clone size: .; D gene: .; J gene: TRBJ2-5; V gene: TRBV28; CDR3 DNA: TGTGCCAGCAGCCCCCGCGGACAAGGGGCCCAGTACTTC; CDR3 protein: CASSPRGQGAQYF
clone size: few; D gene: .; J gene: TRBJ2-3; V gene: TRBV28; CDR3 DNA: TGTGCCAGCTCTAGCACAGATACGCAGTATTTT; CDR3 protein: CASSSTDTQYF
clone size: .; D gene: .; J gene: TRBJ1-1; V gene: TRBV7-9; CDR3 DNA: TGTGCCAGCAGCGGTCCGGGACGGGGGACTGAAGCTTTCTTT; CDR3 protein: CASSGPGRGTEAFF
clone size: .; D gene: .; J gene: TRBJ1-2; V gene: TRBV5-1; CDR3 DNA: TGCGCCAGCAGCTTGGCAGGGAAGGGCTACACCTTC; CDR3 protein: CASSLAGKGYTF
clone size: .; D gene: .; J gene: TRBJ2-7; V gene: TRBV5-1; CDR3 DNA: TGCGCCAGTGCCGAGGGCCCCGGCTCCTACGAGCAGTACTTC; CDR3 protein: CASAEGPGSYEQYF
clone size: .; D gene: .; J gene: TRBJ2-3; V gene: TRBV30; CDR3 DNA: TGTGCCTGGAGTCACAAAGAAACCGGACAGAGCACAGATACGCAGTATTTT; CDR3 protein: CAWSHKETGQSTDTQYF
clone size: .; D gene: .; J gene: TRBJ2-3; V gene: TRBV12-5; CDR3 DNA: TGTGCTAGTGGTTCAAGCCTTACAGATACGCAGTATTTT; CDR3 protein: CASGSSLTDTQYF
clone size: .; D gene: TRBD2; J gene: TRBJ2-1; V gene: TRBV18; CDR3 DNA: TGTGCCAGCTCACCAAACCTAGCGGATGAGCAGTTCTTC; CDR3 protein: CASSPNLADEQFF
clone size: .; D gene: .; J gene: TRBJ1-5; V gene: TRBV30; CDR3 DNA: TGTGCCTGGAGTAGGGACTCCGGAGGCAATCAGCCCCAGCATTTT; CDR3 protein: CAWSRDSGGNQPQHF
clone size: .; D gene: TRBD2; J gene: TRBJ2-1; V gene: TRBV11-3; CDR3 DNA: TGTGCCAGCAGCCTCGAATTAGCGGGAGGGACAGGGAATGAGCAGTTCTTC; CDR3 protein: CASSLELAGGTGNEQFF
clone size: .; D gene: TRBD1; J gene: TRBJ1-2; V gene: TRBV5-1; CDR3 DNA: TGCGCCAGCAGCTTGCAGCCGGGACAGGGAAATGGCTACACCTTC; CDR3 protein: CASSLQPGQGNGYTF
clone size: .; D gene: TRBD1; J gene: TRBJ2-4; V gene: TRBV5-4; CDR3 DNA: TGTGCCAGCAGCTCGGGACAGGGATTAGCCAAAAACATTCAGTACTTC; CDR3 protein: CASSSGQGLAKNIQYF
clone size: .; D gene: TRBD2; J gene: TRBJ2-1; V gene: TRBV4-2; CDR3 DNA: TGTGCCAGCAGCCAAGATATCACTAGCGGGAGGTCGAATGAGCAGTTCTTC; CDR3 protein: CASSQDITSGRSNEQFF
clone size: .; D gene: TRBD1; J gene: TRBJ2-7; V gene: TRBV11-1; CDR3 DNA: TGTGCCAGCAGCTCCGGGACAGGCGTGTACGGCGAGCAGTACTTC; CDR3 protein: CASSSGTGVYGEQYF
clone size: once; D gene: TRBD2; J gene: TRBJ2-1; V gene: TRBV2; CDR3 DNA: TGTGCCAGCAGTCAGAGCGGGACTAGCGGGTTTACGGGCAATGAGCAGTTCTTC; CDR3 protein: CASSQSGTSGFTGNEQFF
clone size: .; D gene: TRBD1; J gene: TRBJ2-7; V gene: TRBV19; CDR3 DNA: TGTGCCAGTAGTCCCAGGGACAGCTCCTACGAGCAGTACTTC; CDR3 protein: CASSPRDSSYEQYF
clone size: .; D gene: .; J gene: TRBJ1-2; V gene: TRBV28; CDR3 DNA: TGTGCCAGCGACGGCCCAGGGTATAACGGCTATGGCTACACCTTC; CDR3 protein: CASDGPGYNGYGYTF
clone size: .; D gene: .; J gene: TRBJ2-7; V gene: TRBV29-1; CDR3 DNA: TGCAGCTACAGGGTCCTTGGAGAATACGAGCAGTACTTC; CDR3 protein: CSYRVLGEYEQYF
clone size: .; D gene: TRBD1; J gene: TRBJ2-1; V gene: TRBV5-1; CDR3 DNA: TGCGCCAGCAGCTCCGACAGGGCGAGCTCCTACAATGAGCAGTTCTTC; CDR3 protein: CASSSDRASSYNEQFF
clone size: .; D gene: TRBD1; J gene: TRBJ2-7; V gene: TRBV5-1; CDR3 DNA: TGCGCCAGCAGCACCAGACAGGGGCGATACGAGCAGTACTTC; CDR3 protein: CASSTRQGRYEQYF
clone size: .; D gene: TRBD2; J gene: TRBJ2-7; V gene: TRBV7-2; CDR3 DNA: TGTGCCAGCAGCTCCGACTATGGCGGGGGCGAGCAGTACTTC; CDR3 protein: CASSSDYGGGEQYF
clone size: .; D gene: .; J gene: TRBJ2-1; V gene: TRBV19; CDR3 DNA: TGTGCCAGTAGTCTCCAACAGGGCAATGAGCAGTTCTTC; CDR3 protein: CASSLQQGNEQFF
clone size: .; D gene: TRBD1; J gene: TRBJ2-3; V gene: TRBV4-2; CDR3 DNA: TGTGCCAGCAGCCGAGAATACACCGGGACAGTCACAGATACGCAGTATTTT; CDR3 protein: CASSREYTGTVTDTQYF
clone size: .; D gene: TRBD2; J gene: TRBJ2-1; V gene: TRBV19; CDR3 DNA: TGTGCCAGTAGTCCTAGCGGAAGCTCCTACAATGAGCAGTTCTTC; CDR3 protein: CASSPSGSSYNEQFF
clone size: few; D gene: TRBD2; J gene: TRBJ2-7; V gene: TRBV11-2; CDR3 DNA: TGTGCCAGCAGGGCTAGCGGGAGCTACGAGCAGTACTTC; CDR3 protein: CASRASGSYEQYF
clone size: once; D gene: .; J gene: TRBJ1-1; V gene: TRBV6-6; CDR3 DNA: TGTGCCAGCAGCCCCGACACTGAAGCTTTCTTT; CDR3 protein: CASSPDTEAFF
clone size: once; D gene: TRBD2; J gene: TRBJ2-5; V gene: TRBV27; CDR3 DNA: TGTGCCAGCAGCCCCGGGGCTAGCGGGAGGTACCAAGAGACCCAGTACTTC; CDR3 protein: CASSPGASGRYQETQYF
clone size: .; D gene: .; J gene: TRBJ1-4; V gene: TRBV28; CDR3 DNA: TGTGCCAGCAGTTTTTCTGACAGAATTTATGAAAAACTGTTTTTT; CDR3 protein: CASSFSDRIYEKLFF